The TCR beta chain under discussion was sequenced for a study of blood T cell repertoires in COVID-19. Study-level background: Some COVID-19 samples were acute and others convalescent; all came from the United States, Italy and Spain. T cells, B-cell-depleted T cells, or PBMCs provided the cDNA or gDNA that served as material.

The V segment lost 2 bases and the J segment 7 bases; nucleotides outside the gene matches: 11. This CDR3 comprises 16 residues. The V gene's germline CDR1 is SGHVS and CDR2 FNYEAQ. TCRdb's table, derived via immunoSEQ multiplex PCR, lists solely in-frame clones and lacks some. This table has 110,000 to 150,000 clones, about 88% appearing once. The chain recombines TRBV7-6 with TRBJ2-1; the match to TRBD1 covers 7 bases. This clonotype was obtained from a human donor in a cohort sampled during active COVID-19. The sequenced material came from peripheral blood. CDR3 nucleotides: TGTGCCAGCAGCTTACGGCAGGGGGTAGCGCAAAATGAGCAGTTCTTC. It translates to CASSLRQGVAQNEQFF.